The clone carrying this TCR beta chain was counted many times. TCRdb used MiXCR to reprocess the reads, holding one entry per CDR3 protein. The table includes 200,000 to 300,000 distinct CDR3 sequences, approximately 14% detected once. This sample was included in a study of T cell repertoires in cytomegalovirus infection. Trimming removed 7 bases at V and 7 bases at J, with 16 bases between. This CDR3 has 13 residues. CDR1 MNHNS and CDR2 SASEGT come from the germline V gene. This TCR was recovered from a human donor in good health (CMV status not recorded). Some clones in this sample may be carry-over from other donors' samples. The sequenced sample consisted of PBMCs. This sequence joins TRBV6-1 and TRBJ1-1; no clear D gene. CDR3 coding DNA: TGTGCCAGCACCCGGGAGACGTCAGTTGAAGCTTTCTTT. It encodes CASTRETSVEAFF.